This T cell receptor beta chain was sequenced in a study of cytomegalovirus exposure and HLA in healthy donors. Primers for the PCR totalled 60 Vbeta and 13 Jbeta. Measured with immunoSEQ multiplex PCR; TCRdb has only the in-frame clones, and not every one. The table records over 55,000 clones, around 91% of them present only once. With V trimmed by 6 bases and J by 9 bases, 9 bases remained unmatched. Per germline, CDR1 MDHEN and CDR2 SYDVKM. The CDR3 loop spans 14 amino acids. In the case of this clone: The antigen remains undetermined.

General study findings and limits: The study recorded more than 150 TCR beta chains that were cytomegalovirus-associated.

The origin of this receptor is a woman in her 30s in good health and CMV-seropositive. Source material: PBMCs. The V call is TRBV28, the J call TRBJ1-5; TRBD1 agrees at 9 bases. CDR3 bases: TGTGCCAGCAGGGGTACAGGGGGCCCCGGGCCCCAGCATTTT. Amino acids: CASRGTGGPGPQHF.